The clone carrying this T cell receptor beta chain occurred a few times. Its antigen is undetermined. The PCR used 60 Vbeta and 13 Jbeta primers. Original data processing: A later analysis tallied 65 million to 85 million unique TCR beta chains, some 10 million of them shared. Here immunoSEQ multiplex PCR was the method, and the copy in TCRdb shows in-frame clones only, minus some. That table is the source of V, J and clone size, and D and trimming were worked out from the DNA. The table has about 160,000 clones, roughly 80% seen once. Trimming took 2 bases from V and 4 from J; bases not matched to a gene: 11. Germline V gene lookup returns CDR1 SGHDT and CDR2 YYEEEE. The CDR3 is made up of 16 amino acids. It was healthy bone marrow donors who served as donors. The data were obtained in a study of cytomegalovirus exposure and HLA in healthy donors. Study-wide background: In an early release, HLA-typed donors contributed 80 million to 95 million unique TCR sequences. General observations from the study: Confirmation in vitro established that three CMV-associated chains were specific for CMV antigens.

The rearrangement links TRBV5-6 to TRBJ2-7; 8 bases map to TRBD2. Sequences were obtained from PBMCs. The origin of this receptor is a female donor in good health and CMV-seronegative. CDR3 bases: TGTGCCAGCAGCTTTAAGCCGGGACTAGTCACTTACGAGCAGTACTTC. Amino acid sequence: CASSFKPGLVTYEQYF.